These 17 T cell receptor beta chains were all obtained from the same sample, sequenced in a study of blood T cell repertoires in COVID-19. The table came from immunoSEQ multiplex PCR; TCRdb's copy has only in-frame clones and leaves some out. The sample shows under 350,000 clones, about four fifths of them seen only once. The sequenced sample was peripheral blood. The origin of the receptors is a woman between 50 and 59 years old who had recovered from COVID-19.

This chain uses TRBV7-8 with TRBJ1-4; tentatively, D is TRBD1 (5 bases). In germline, CDR1 is SGHVS, CDR2 FQNEAQ. V gave up 7 bases and J gave up 8 bases, with 17 bases separating them. This CDR3 contains 14 residues. The CDR3 loop is CASTSWGGREKLFF. In DNA form, the CDR3 reads TGTGCCAGCACCTCATGGGGGGGGAGGGAAAAACTGTTTTTT.

V gene TRBV10-3 combines with J gene TRBJ2-3; 10 bases align to TRBD2. There are 18 residues in the CDR3. Germline V gene data show CDR1 as ENHRY and CDR2 as SYGVKD. V shed 7 bases, J shed 1 base, and the junction held 14 bases outside the gene matches. The CDR3 protein is CAIKLSGSGTSGTDTQYF. DNA of the CDR3: TGTGCCATCAAACTCTCAGGATCCGGGACTAGCGGCACAGATACGCAGTATTTT.

Regarding this clone: This same CDR3 is encoded by further DNA sequences in the sample. In DNA form, the CDR3 reads TGTGCCAGCAGCTCAGGGGGCGAGGGCTATGGCTACACCTTC. Protein sequence: CASSSGGEGYGYTF. The V call is TRBV28, the J call TRBJ1-2; 8 nucleotides match TRBD1. The CDR3 runs to 14 residues. The germline V gene has CDR1 MDHEN and CDR2 SYDVKM. Trimming removed 6 bases from V and 4 bases from J; junction bases left unmatched: 7.

The J gene is TRBJ1-5, the V gene TRBV6-2 or TRBV6-3, with no clear D. CDR3 size: 18 residues. Germline V lookup: CDR1 MNHEY, CDR2 SVGEGT. V lost 0 bases, J lost 4 bases, and 19 bases lay in between. The CDR3 loop reads CASSYSRALDLGNQPQHF. In DNA, the CDR3 is TGTGCCAGCAGTTACTCGAGGGCCTTGGATTTAGGTAATCAGCCCCAGCATTTT.

This clone was observed a single time. This chain links TRBV19 with TRBJ2-3; D ambiguous. The CDR3 runs to 10 residues. The ends were cut back, 9 bases at V and 9 bases at J, with 10 bases in the middle. Germline loops: CDR1 LNHDA, CDR2 SQIVND (reference sequence). CDR3 region: CASGVITQYF. CDR3 nucleotide sequence: TGTGCCAGCGGAGTGATAACGCAGTATTTT.

J is TRBJ2-1 and V is TRBV6-5, with TRBD1 identical over 7 bases. CDR3 length: 13 residues. CDR1 and CDR2 (germline): MNHEY, SVGAGI. V was clipped by 7 bases and J by 5 bases; unmatched bases: 5. CDR3 in DNA: TGTGCCAGCACCCTGACAGGGAACAATGAGCAGTTCTTC. Translating gives CASTLTGNNEQFF.

The CDR3 DNA is TGTGCCAGCAGCCAAGATCGAGGATCGACCGGGGAGCTGTTTTTT. Its protein is CASSQDRGSTGELFF. This rearrangement joins TRBV4-2 to TRBJ2-2; D is unclear. The CDR3 runs to 15 residues. Trimming shortened V by 0 bases and J by 5 bases, and 10 bases separated the two germline ends. Germline V gene lookup returns CDR1 LGHNA and CDR2 YNFKEQ.

This sequence joins TRBV3-1 (or the pseudogene TRBV3-2) and TRBJ2-5; 9 bases map to TRBD2. Germline trimming cut 5 bases from V and 0 bases from J; bases unmatched to any gene: 7. CDR1 LGHDT and CDR2 YNNKEL come from the germline V gene (reference sequence). This CDR3 region has 16 residues. The CDR3 coding sequence is TGTGCCAGCAGCACACCGGGACTAGCAGACCAAGAGACCCAGTACTTC. It codes for CASSTPGLADQETQYF.

The CDR3 reads CASSLLVGDEAFF. The CDR3 DNA reads TGTGCCAGCAGTTTATTAGTAGGGGATGAAGCTTTCTTT. The chain is built from TRBV28 and TRBJ1-1, with D tentatively TRBD1 (5 bases). Germline CDR1 reads MDHEN; CDR2 reads SYDVKM. Trimming stripped 1 base from V and 7 bases from J, with 10 bases between. This CDR3 comprises 13 residues.

V gene TRBV4-1 combines with J gene TRBJ2-2; TRBD1 matches at 11 bases. CDR1 MGHRA and CDR2 YSYEKL come from the germline V gene. The CDR3 covers 15 residues. With V trimmed by 5 bases and J by 2 bases, 1 base remained unmatched. The CDR3 DNA reads TGCGCCAGCAGCGGACAGGGGGCAAACACCGGGGAGCTGTTTTTT. It encodes CASSGQGANTGELFF.

This chain uses TRBV13 with TRBJ1-1; possibly TRBD1 for D (6 bases). This CDR3 has 15 residues. The V end was cut by 3 bases, the J end by 6 bases, with 17 bases between. Germline loops: CDR1 PRHDT, CDR2 FYEKMQ (reference sequence). CDR3 sequence (DNA): TGTGCCAGCAGCTTGGACGGGGGGGCTGGCGCTGAAGCTTTCTTT. Translated, it gives CASSLDGGAGAEAFF.

J is TRBJ2-3 and V is TRBV6-5; TRBD2 might be the D (5 bases). Per germline, CDR1 MNHEY and CDR2 SVGAGI. Trimming took 2 bases from V and 6 from J, leaving 15 bases between them. The CDR3 contains 15 residues. The CDR3 DNA reads TGTGCCAGCAGTTACGACGCGGGCCCTCAGGATACGCAGTATTTT. Protein: CASSYDAGPQDTQYF.

V is TRBV6-2 or TRBV6-3 and J is TRBJ2-1, with 7 bases matching TRBD1. CDR3 size: 16 residues. V lost 0 bases and J lost 7; bases outside the gene matches: 9. CDR1 is MNHEY and CDR2 is SVGEGT in the germline V gene. DNA for the CDR3: TGTGCCAGCAGTTACTCGTCGGTAAGGGGGCTAAATGAGCAGTTCTTC. Amino acids: CASSYSSVRGLNEQFF.

The CDR3 region is CASRFSRDREGYEQYF. In DNA form, the CDR3 reads TGTGCCAGCAGGTTTTCTCGGGACAGGGAGGGCTACGAGCAGTACTTC. The V and J genes are TRBV21-1 and TRBJ2-7; the D call in the table, TRBD1, was not verified against the DNA. TRBV21-1 is a listed pseudogene. The CDR3 runs to 16 residues.

V gene TRBV7-9 combines with J gene TRBJ2-5; maybe TRBD1 (6 bases). CDR3 length: 17 amino acids. Germline loops: CDR1 SEHNR, CDR2 FQNEAQ (reference sequence). Between the trimmed V and J ends, which lost 1 base and 1 base, there was a span of 16 bases. CDR3 amino acids: CASSLDLRYRVQETQYF. In nucleotides, the CDR3 is TGTGCCAGCAGCTTAGACCTTCGCTACAGGGTCCAAGAGACCCAGTACTTC.

V and J are TRBV4-1 and TRBJ2-7; the match to TRBD1 covers 8 bases. Germline V lookup: CDR1 MGHRA, CDR2 YSYEKL. V was clipped by 0 bases and J by 4 bases; unmatched bases: 5. This CDR3 is 15 amino acids long. The CDR3 sequence is CASSQESTGGYEQYF. CDR3 DNA: TGCGCCAGCAGCCAAGAAAGTACAGGGGGGTACGAGCAGTACTTC.

This clone counts as medium-sized. V usage is TRBV4-1 and J usage is TRBJ1-2; D is ambiguous. This CDR3 spans 14 amino acids. Trimming took 0 bases from V and 4 from J, leaving 9 bases between them. Germline CDR1 is MGHRA and CDR2 is YSYEKL. The CDR3 spells CASSQDGRSYGYTF. The CDR3 coding sequence is TGCGCCAGCAGCCAAGATGGCCGCAGCTATGGCTACACCTTC.